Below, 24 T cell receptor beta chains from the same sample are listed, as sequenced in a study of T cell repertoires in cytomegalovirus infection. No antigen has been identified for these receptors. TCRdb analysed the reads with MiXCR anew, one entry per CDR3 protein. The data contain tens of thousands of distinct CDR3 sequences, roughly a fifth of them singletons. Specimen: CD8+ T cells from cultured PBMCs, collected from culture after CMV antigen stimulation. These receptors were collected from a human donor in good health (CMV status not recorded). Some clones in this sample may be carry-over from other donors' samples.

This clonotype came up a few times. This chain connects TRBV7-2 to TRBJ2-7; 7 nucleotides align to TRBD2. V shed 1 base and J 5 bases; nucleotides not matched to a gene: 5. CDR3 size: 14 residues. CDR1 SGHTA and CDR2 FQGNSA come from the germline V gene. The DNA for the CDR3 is TGTGCCAGCAGCTTAGGACTAGCTGTCCACGAGCAGTACTTC. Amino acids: CASSLGLAVHEQYF.

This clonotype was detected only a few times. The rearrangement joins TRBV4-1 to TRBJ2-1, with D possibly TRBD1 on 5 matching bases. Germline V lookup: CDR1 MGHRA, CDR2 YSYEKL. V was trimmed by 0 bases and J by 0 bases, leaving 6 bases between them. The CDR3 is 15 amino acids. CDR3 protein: CASSQEGVSYNEQFF. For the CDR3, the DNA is TGCGCCAGCAGCCAAGAAGGGGTCTCCTACAATGAGCAGTTCTTC.

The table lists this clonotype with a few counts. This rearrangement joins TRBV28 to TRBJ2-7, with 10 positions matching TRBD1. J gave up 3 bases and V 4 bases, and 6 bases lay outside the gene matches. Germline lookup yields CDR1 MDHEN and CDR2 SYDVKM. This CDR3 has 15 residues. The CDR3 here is CASSSDRGRLYEQYF. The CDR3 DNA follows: TGTGCCAGCAGTTCTGACAGGGGGCGCCTCTACGAGCAGTACTTC.

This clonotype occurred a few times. CDR3 bases: TGTGCCAGCAGCTTAAATCGTGGGGCGGGAGAGGCAGATACGCAGTATTTT. It specifies CASSLNRGAGEADTQYF. This chain connects TRBV7-2 to TRBJ2-3; 7 nucleotides align to TRBD2. The CDR3 runs to 17 residues. The germline gives CDR1 SGHTA, CDR2 FQGNSA. V gave up 2 bases and J gave up 4 bases; unmatched junction bases: 12. Combining the CDR3 with reference TRBV7-2 and TRBJ2-3 gives the whole variable domain GAGVSQSPSNKVTEKGKDVELRCDPISGHTALYWYRQSLGQGLEFLIYFQGNSAPDKSGLPSDRFSAERTGGSVSTLTIQRTQQEDSAVYLCASSLNRGAGEADTQYFGPGTRLTVL.

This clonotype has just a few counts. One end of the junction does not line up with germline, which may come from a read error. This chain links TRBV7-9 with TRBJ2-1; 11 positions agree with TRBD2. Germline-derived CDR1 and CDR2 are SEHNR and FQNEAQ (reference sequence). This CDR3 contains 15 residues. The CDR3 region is CANSLTSGSSHEQFF. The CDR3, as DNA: TGTGCCAACAGCCTAACTAGCGGGAGTTCCCATGAGCAGTTCTTC.

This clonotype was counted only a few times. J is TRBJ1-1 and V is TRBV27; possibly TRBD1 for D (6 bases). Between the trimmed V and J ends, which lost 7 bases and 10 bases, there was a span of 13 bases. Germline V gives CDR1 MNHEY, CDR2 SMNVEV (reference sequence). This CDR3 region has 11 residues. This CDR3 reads CASTEQGVAFF. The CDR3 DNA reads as TGTGCCAGCACTGAACAGGGCGTAGCTTTCTTT.

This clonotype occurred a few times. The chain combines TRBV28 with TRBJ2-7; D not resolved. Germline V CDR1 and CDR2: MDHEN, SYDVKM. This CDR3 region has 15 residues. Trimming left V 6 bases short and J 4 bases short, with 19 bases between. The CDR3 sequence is CASSLRANSGYEQYF. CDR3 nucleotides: TGTGCCAGCAGCCTAAGGGCAAACTCCGGTTACGAGCAGTACTTC.

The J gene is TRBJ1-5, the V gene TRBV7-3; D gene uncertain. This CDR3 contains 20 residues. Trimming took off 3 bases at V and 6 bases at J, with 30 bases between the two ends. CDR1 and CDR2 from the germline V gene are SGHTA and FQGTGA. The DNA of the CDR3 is TGTGCCAGCAGCTTTCCCGCCCGGGCGCAGAGGGCGGGTTGCTGTCAGCCCCAGCATTTT. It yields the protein CASSFPARAQRAGCCQPQHF.

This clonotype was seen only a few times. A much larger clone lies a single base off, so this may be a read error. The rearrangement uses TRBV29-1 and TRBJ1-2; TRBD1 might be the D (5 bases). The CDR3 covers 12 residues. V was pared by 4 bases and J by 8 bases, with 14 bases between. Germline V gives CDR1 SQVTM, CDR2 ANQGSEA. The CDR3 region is CSVGGLLGGYTF. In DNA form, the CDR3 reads TGCAGCGTTGGGGGCCTTCTGGGGGGCTACACCTTC.

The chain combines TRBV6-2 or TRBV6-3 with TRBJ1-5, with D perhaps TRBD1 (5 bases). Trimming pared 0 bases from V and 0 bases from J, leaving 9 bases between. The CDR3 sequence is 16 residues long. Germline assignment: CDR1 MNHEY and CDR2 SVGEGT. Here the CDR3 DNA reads TGTGCCAGCAGTTACTCAGGGGATTATAGCAATCAGCCCCAGCATTTT. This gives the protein CASSYSGDYSNQPQHF.

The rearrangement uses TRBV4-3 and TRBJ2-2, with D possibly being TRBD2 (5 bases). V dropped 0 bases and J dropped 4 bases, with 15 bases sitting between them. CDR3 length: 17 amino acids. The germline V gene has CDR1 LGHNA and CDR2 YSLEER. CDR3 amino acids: CASSQDLTGWGTGELFF. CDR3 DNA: TGCGCCAGCAGCCAAGATCTTACGGGGTGGGGCACCGGGGAGCTGTTTTTT.

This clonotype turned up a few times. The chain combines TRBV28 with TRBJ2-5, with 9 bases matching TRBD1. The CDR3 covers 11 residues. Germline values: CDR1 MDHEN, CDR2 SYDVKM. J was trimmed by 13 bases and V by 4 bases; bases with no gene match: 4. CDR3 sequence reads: CASSSPGQGYF. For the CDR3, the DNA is TGTGCCAGCAGTTCGCCGGGACAGGGGTACTTC.

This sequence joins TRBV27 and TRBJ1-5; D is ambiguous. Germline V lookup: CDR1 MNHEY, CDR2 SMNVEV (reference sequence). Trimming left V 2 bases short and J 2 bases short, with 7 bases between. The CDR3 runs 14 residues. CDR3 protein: CASSLTRRNQPQHF. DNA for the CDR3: TGTGCCAGCAGTTTAACCCGTCGCAATCAGCCCCAGCATTTT.

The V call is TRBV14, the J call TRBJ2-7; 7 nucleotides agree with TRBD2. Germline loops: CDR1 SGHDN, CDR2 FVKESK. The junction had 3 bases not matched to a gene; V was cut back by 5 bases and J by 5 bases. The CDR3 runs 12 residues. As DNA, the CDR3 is TGTGCCAGCAGCTATACTAGCGACGAGCAGTACTTC. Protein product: CASSYTSDEQYF.

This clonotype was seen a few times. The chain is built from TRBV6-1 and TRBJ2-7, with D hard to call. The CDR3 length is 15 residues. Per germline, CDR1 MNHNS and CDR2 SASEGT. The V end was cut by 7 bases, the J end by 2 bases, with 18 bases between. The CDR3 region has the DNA TGTGCCAGCATGACTTCCAACCCCCTGACCTACGAGCAGTACTTC. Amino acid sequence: CASMTSNPLTYEQYF.

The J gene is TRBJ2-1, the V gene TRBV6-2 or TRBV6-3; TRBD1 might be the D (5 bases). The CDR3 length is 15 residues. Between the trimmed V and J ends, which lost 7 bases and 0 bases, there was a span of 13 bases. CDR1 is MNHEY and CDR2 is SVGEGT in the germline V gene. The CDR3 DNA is TGTGCCAGCACCAAGGGGTCGAGCTCCTACAATGAGCAGTTCTTC. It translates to CASTKGSSSYNEQFF.

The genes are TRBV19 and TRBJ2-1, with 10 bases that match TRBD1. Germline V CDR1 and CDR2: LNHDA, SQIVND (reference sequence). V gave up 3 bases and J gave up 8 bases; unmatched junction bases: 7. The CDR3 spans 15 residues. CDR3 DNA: TGTGCCAGTAGTATGGGGGGACAGGGGTGGCATGAGCAGTTCTTC. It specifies CASSMGGQGWHEQFF.

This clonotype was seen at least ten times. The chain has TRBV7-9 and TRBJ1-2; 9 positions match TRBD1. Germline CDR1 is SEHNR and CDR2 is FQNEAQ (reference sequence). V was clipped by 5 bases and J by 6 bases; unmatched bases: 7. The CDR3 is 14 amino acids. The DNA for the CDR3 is TGTGCCAGCAGCCACACAGGGGGCGACCATGGCTACACCTTC. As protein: CASSHTGGDHGYTF.

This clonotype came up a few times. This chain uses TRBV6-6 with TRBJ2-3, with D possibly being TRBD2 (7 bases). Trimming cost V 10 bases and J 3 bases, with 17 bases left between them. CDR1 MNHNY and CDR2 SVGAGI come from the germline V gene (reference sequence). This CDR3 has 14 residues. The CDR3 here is CATEGGARTDTQYF. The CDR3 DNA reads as TGTGCCACCGAAGGGGGGGCGCGTACAGATACGCAGTATTTT.

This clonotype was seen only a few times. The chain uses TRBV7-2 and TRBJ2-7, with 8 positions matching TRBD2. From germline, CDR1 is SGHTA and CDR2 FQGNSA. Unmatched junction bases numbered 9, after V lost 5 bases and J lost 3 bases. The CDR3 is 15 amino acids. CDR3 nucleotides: TGTGCCAGCAGCATTAGCGGGATTCCCTTCTACGAGCAGTACTTC. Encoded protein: CASSISGIPFYEQYF. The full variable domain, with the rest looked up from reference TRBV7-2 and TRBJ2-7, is GAGVSQSPSNKVTEKGKDVELRCDPISGHTALYWYRQSLGQGLEFLIYFQGNSAPDKSGLPSDRFSAERTGGSVSTLTIQRTQQEDSAVYLCASSISGIPFYEQYFGPGTRLTVT.

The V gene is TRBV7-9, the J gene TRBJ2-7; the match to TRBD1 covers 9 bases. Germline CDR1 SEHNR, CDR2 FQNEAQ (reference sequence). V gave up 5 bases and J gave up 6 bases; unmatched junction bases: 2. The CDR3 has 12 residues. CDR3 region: CASSEQGAEQYF. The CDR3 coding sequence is TGTGCCAGCAGCGAACAGGGGGCCGAGCAGTACTTC.

CDR3 coding DNA: TGTGCCAGCAGCTCGACAGGGCAGGGTGAGCAGTTCTTC. Residues: CASSSTGQGEQFF. The chain employs TRBV7-6 and TRBJ2-1; TRBD1 aligns across 7 bases. CDR3 length: 13 amino acids. With 4 bases clipped from V and 9 bases from J, the junction kept 6 bases outside the gene matches. Germline CDR1 SGHVS, CDR2 FNYEAQ.

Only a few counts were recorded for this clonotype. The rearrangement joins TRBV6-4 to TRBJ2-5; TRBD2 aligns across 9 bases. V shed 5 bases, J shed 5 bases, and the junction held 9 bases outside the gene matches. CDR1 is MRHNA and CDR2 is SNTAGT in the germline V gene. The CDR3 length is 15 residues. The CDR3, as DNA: TGTGCCAGCAGTAAAATAGCGGGAGTAAAGGAGACCCAGTACTTC. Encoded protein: CASSKIAGVKETQYF.

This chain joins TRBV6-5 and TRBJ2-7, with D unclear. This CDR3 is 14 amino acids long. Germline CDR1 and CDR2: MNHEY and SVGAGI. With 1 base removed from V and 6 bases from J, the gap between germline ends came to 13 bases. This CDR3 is CASSYLTPGLEQYF. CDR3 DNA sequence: TGTGCCAGCAGTTACTTAACCCCCGGGCTCGAGCAGTACTTC.